This TCR beta chain was observed in a study of shared clonotypes between healthy human individuals. Study background: The study drew on a couple of women and a few men aged 18 to 49 as donors. Study-level results: Estimated richness was generally greater in naive than memory subsets. Specimens sampled were limited to blood, with tissue repertoires likely differing. The diversity represented, both genetic and in exposure history, was limited by few donors.

Method: immunoSEQ multiplex PCR; TCRdb's copy keeps in-frame clones and lacks some. The sample gives roughly 1.5 million clones, about 98% of which show up once; roughly 0.4% is in the top ten. Comments on this clone: Its target is not known.

Sequenced input: naive CD4+ T cells sorted from blood. The subset denotes: CD45RA+ positively selected. The receptor's source is a man under 40 in good health.

CDR3 DNA sequence: TGCGCCAGCAGCATGGGACAGGGGGCGGGTGAGCAGTTCTTC. This translates into CASSMGQGAGEQFF. The J gene is TRBJ2-1, the V gene TRBV5-1; 12 nucleotides agree with TRBD1. V dropped 4 bases and J dropped 9; count of bases not matched to a gene: 5. Germline V lookup: CDR1 SGHRS, CDR2 YFSETQ. The CDR3 has 14 residues.